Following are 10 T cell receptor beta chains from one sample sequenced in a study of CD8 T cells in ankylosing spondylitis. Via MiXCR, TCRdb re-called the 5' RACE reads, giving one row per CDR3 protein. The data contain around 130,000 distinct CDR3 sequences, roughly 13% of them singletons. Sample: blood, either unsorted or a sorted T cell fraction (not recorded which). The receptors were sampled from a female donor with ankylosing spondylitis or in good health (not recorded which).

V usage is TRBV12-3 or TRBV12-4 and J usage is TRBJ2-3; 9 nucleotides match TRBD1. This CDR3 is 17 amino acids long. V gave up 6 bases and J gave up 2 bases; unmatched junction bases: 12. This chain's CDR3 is CASRAKPGQGVTDTQYF. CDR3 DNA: TGTGCCAGCAGAGCGAAGCCGGGACAGGGAGTCACAGATACGCAGTATTTT.

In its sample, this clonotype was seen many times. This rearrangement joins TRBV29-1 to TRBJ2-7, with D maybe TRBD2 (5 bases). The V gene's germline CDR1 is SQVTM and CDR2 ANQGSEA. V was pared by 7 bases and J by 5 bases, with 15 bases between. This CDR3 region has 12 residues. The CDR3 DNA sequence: TGCAGCGCCAAACTAGATTCCCACGAGCAGTACTTC. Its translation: CSAKLDSHEQYF.

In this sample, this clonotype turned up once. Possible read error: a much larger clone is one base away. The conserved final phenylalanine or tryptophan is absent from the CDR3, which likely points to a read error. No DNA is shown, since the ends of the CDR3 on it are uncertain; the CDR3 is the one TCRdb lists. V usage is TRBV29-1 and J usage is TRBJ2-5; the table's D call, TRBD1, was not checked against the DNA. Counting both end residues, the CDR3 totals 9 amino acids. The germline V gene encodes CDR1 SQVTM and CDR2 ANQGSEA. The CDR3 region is CSVEDLGES.

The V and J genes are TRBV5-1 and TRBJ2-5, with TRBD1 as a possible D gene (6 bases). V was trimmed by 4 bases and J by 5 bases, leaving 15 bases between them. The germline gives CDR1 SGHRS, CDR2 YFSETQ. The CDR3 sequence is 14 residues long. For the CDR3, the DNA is TGCGCCAGCAGCCAAACAGGGCTCGGGGAGACCCAGTACTTC. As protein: CASSQTGLGETQYF.

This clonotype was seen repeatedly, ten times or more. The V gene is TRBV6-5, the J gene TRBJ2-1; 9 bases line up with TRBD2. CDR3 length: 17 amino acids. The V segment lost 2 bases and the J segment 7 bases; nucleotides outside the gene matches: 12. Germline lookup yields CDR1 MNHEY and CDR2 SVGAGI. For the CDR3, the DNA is TGTGCCAGCAGTTACAAGCTTTCTGGGACTAGCTGGAATGAGCAGTTCTTC. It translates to CASSYKLSGTSWNEQFF.

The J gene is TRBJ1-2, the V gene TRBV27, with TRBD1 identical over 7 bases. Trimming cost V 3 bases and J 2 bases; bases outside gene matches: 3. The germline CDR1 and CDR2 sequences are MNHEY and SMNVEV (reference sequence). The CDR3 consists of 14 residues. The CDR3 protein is CASSLGRGNYGYTF. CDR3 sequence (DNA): TGTGCCAGCAGTTTGGGCAGGGGGAACTATGGCTACACCTTC.

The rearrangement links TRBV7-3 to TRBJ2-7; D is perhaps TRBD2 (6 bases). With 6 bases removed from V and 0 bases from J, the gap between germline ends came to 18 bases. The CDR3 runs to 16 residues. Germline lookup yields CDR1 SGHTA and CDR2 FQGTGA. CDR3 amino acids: CASSPGGGSSSYEQYF. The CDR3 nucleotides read TGTGCCAGCAGTCCCGGGGGTGGGTCTTCCTCCTACGAGCAGTACTTC. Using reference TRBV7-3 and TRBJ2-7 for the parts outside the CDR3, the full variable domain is GAGVSQTPSNKVTEKGKYVELRCDPISGHTALYWYRQSLGQGPEFLIYFQGTGAADDSGLPNDRFFAVRPEGSVSTLKIQRTERGDSAVYLCASSPGGGSSSYEQYFGPGTRLTVT.

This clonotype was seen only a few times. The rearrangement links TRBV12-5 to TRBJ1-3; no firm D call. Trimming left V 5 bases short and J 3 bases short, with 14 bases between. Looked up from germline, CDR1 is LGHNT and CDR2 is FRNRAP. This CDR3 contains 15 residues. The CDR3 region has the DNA TGTGCTAGTGGTCCGCCCGGCGGGGTTGGAAACACCATATATTTT. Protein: CASGPPGGVGNTIYF.

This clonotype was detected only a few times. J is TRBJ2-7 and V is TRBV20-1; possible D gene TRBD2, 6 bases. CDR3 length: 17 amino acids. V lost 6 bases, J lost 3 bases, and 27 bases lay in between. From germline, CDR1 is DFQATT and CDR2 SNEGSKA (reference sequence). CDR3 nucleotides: TGCAGTGCCACTACCGTTCCCCGGAGGGCCCCCCACTACGAGCAGTACTTC. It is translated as CSATTVPRRAPHYEQYF.

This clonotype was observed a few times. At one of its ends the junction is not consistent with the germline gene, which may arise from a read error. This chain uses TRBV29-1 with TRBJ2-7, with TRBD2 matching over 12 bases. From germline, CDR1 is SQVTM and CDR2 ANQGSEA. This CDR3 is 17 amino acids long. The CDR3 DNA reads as TGCAGCGACCTTAAGACTAGCGGGGGCCCCGAGTCCTGCGAGCAGTACTTC. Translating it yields CSDLKTSGGPESCEQYF.